This paragraph reports one T cell receptor beta chain. The sample comes from a study of blood T cell repertoires in COVID-19. As for the study in general: The United States, Italy and Spain were the sources of the acute and convalescent COVID-19 samples.

The method was immunoSEQ multiplex PCR; TCRdb's version includes in-frame clones alone and lacks a portion of them. Among fewer than 300,000 clones listed, 80% to 90% were seen once. Germline values: CDR1 SGHVS, CDR2 FNYEAQ. Deletions cut 5 bases from V and 9 bases from J, with 10 bases between. The CDR3 loop spans 11 amino acids. The TCR comes from a woman in her fifties or sixties with COVID-19, enrolled during active disease. Sequenced sample: peripheral blood. The genes are TRBV7-6 and TRBJ2-5; D ambiguous. This CDR3 reads CASSSQVAQYF. Here the CDR3 DNA reads TGTGCCAGCAGCAGTCAAGTAGCCCAGTACTTC.